Detailed here is one T cell receptor beta chain. Produced via immunoSEQ multiplex PCR; TCRdb's table is partial and in-frame only. The table lists 2 million to 2.5 million clones, more than 80% of them singletons. The CDR3 length is 15 residues. Trimming shortened V by 7 bases and J by 8 bases, and 23 bases separated the two germline ends. Germline loops: CDR1 MDHEN, CDR2 SYDVKM. The data originate from a study of shared clonotypes between healthy human individuals. Sequencing was carried out using naive CD4+ T cells from PBMCs. Subset described: CD45RA+ positively selected. J is TRBJ1-2 and V is TRBV28; unclear D gene. The sequence was obtained from a man aged 18 to 35 in good health. Some clones in this sample may be carry-over from other donors' samples. Here the CDR3 DNA reads TGTGCCAGCACCCCTTCTCCGAGGGAGATCCTCGGCTACACCTTC. Translating it yields CASTPSPREILGYTF.